What follows are 32 T cell receptor beta chains derived from one specimen sequenced in a study of cytomegalovirus exposure and HLA in healthy donors. The study ran its PCR with 60 Vbeta and 13 Jbeta primers. Data came from immunoSEQ multiplex PCR; TCRdb stores just in-frame clones and leaves some out. Its clone listing holds 95,000 to 150,000 clones. Sequenced input: PBMCs. Receptors were obtained from a man aged 25-45 years in good health and CMV-seronegative.

V gene TRBV6-1 combines with J gene TRBJ1-2; 11 positions agree with TRBD1. Germline trimming cut 4 bases from V and 8 bases from J; bases unmatched to any gene: 6. Germline V lookup: CDR1 MNHNS, CDR2 SASEGT. There are 14 residues in the CDR3. This CDR3 reads CASSAGQGAGGYTF. DNA of the CDR3: TGTGCCAGCAGTGCAGGACAGGGGGCAGGAGGCTACACCTTC.

This chain joins TRBV10-3 and TRBJ2-7; a possible D gene is TRBD2 (6 bases). The CDR3 has 17 amino acids. V dropped 6 bases and J dropped 1 base, with 22 bases sitting between them. Germline assignment: CDR1 ENHRY and CDR2 SYGVKD. CDR3 DNA: TGTGCCATCAGGAGGGTTCTGGGGCCGGCGGGATCCTACGAGCAGTACTTC. Translating gives CAIRRVLGPAGSYEQYF.

The chain is built from TRBV4-3 and TRBJ2-1, with D unresolved. CDR3 length equals 14 residues. CDR1 is LGHNA, CDR2 YSLEER, per germline. The germline V and J ends were trimmed by 1 base and 10 bases, with 14 bases remaining between them. The CDR3 nucleotides are TGCGCCAGCAGCCAAGCCCGCTTACTTTCCGAGCAGTTCTTC. It encodes CASSQARLLSEQFF.

To note about this clone: Distinct nucleotide sequences in the sample also encode this CDR3. This chain connects TRBV7-6 to TRBJ2-7; a weak D match, TRBD2 (6 bases). Germline V gene sequence: CDR1 SGHVS, CDR2 FNYEAQ. V lost 3 bases and J 4 bases, leaving 16 bases between the germline ends. The CDR3 covers 15 residues. CDR3 protein: CASSLGGAGGYEQYF. DNA for the CDR3: TGTGCCAGCAGCTTGGGCGGGGCCGGGGGATACGAGCAGTACTTC. The full variable domain, its missing parts supplied by reference TRBV7-6 and TRBJ2-7, is GAGVSQSPRYKVTKRGQDVALRCDPISGHVSLYWYRQALGQGPEFLTYFNYEAQQDKSGLPNDRFSAERPEGSISTLTIQRTEQRDSAMYRCASSLGGAGGYEQYFGPGTRLTVT.

This chain connects TRBV10-3 to TRBJ1-1, with D uncertain. The germline V and J ends were trimmed by 2 bases and 6 bases, with 10 bases remaining between them. Per germline, CDR1 ENHRY and CDR2 SYGVKD. CDR3 length: 13 residues. Here the CDR3 DNA reads TGTGCCATCAGTGAGCCCACGGTGGCTGAAGCTTTCTTT. Amino acid sequence: CAISEPTVAEAFF.

V usage is TRBV7-9 and J usage is TRBJ2-7; 8 bases fit TRBD1. Per germline, CDR1 SEHNR and CDR2 FQNEAQ (reference sequence). The CDR3 extends over 14 amino acids. V lost 5 bases to trimming and J lost 4 bases; unmatched junction nucleotides: 7. The CDR3 reads CASSQDRVFYEQYF. The CDR3 DNA sequence: TGTGCCAGCAGCCAGGACAGGGTTTTTTACGAGCAGTACTTC.

The J gene is TRBJ1-2, the V gene TRBV28; 7 bases match TRBD1. Germline trimming cut 4 bases from V and 6 bases from J; bases unmatched to any gene: 11. The CDR3 length is 15 residues. The germline V gene has CDR1 MDHEN and CDR2 SYDVKM. The CDR3 DNA sequence: TGTGCCAGCAGTTCGATCCGGGACAGACCCAATGGCTACACCTTC. This sequence encodes CASSSIRDRPNGYTF.

The rearrangement uses TRBV5-5 and TRBJ1-3; D is possibly TRBD1 (5 bases). Germline loops: CDR1 SGHKS, CDR2 YYEKEE (reference sequence). The ends were cut back, 4 bases at V and 1 base at J, with 15 bases in the middle. The CDR3 totals 16 residues. The CDR3 nucleotides read TGTGCCAGCAGCATGACAGTCTTAGGGTCTGGAAACACCATATATTTT. This sequence encodes CASSMTVLGSGNTIYF.

The chain couples TRBV7-3 to TRBJ2-3; 11 bases are shared with TRBD2. V dropped 5 bases and J dropped 7; count of bases not matched to a gene: 14. Germline V gene sequence: CDR1 SGHTA, CDR2 FQGTGA. The CDR3 has 17 amino acids. The CDR3 region is CASSQLTPTSGRNTQYF. The CDR3 nucleotides are TGTGCCAGCAGCCAGCTTACTCCCACTAGCGGGAGAAATACGCAGTATTTT.

The chain links TRBV4-2 to TRBJ2-7; TRBD2 matches at 8 bases. V gave up 1 base and J gave up 1 base; unmatched junction bases: 3. The length of the CDR3 is 15 residues. Germline lookup yields CDR1 LGHNA and CDR2 YNFKEQ. CDR3 residues: CASSQAGGTSYEQYF. DNA of the CDR3: TGTGCCAGCAGCCAAGCGGGGGGGACTTCCTACGAGCAGTACTTC.

V gene TRBV10-1 combines with J gene TRBJ2-1; D may be TRBD1 (6 bases). Trimming took off 2 bases at V and 6 bases at J, with 14 bases between the two ends. The germline V gene encodes CDR1 WNHNN and CDR2 SYGVQD (reference sequence). CDR3 length: 15 residues. In nucleotides, the CDR3 is TGCGCCAGCAGTGAGAGCGGACAGAGCCTCAATGAGCAGTTCTTC. Protein product: CASSESGQSLNEQFF.

This chain joins TRBV30 and TRBJ2-1; perhaps TRBD2 as D (6 bases). Per germline, CDR1 GTSNPN and CDR2 SVGIG (reference sequence). The CDR3 contains 15 residues. V was trimmed by 2 bases and J by 6 bases, leaving 17 bases between them. CDR3 sequence: CAWSRRDRLGNEQFF. Written as DNA, the CDR3 is TGTGCCTGGAGTCGGAGGGATCGTTTGGGCAATGAGCAGTTCTTC. Looking up the rest from reference TRBV30 and TRBJ2-1 gives the full variable domain: SQTIHQWPATLVQPVGSPLSLECTVEGTSNPNLYWYRQAAGRGLQLLFYSVGIGQISSEVPQNLSASRPQDRQFILSSKKLLLSDSGFYLCAWSRRDRLGNEQFFGPGTRLTVL.

The chain employs TRBV7-3 and TRBJ1-6; no definite D call. V was shortened by 1 base and J by 6 bases, with 4 bases between the two germline ends. CDR3 length: 13 amino acids. Germline V lookup: CDR1 SGHTA, CDR2 FQGTGA. DNA of the CDR3: TGTGCCAGCAGCTTAAACACTAATTCACCCCTCCACTTT. This codes for CASSLNTNSPLHF.

The gene calls are TRBV5-6 and TRBJ1-2, with TRBD1 as a possible D gene (5 bases). Germline V CDR1 and CDR2: SGHDT, YYEEEE. V gave up 2 bases and J gave up 3 bases, with 17 bases separating them. This CDR3 comprises 16 residues. This CDR3 is CASSFTTDSPYYGYTF. The CDR3 nucleotides read TGTGCCAGCAGCTTTACTACCGACAGCCCCTACTATGGCTACACCTTC.

The chain has TRBV28 and TRBJ1-2; 8 positions match TRBD1. V shed 6 bases, J shed 4 bases, and the junction held 10 bases outside the gene matches. Germline CDR1 is MDHEN and CDR2 is SYDVKM. The CDR3 is 15 residues long. CDR3: CASRVQGAVLYGYTF. The CDR3 DNA sequence: TGTGCCAGCAGAGTCCAGGGGGCAGTTCTCTATGGCTACACCTTC.

This chain joins TRBV5-1 and TRBJ1-2, with unresolved D. V was clipped by 2 bases and J by 3 bases, with 11 bases between them. CDR3 length: 14 amino acids. Germline V gene sequence: CDR1 SGHRS, CDR2 YFSETQ. DNA for the CDR3: TGCGCCAGCAGCTTACAGTTAGGCGACTATGGCTACACCTTC. It encodes CASSLQLGDYGYTF.

J is TRBJ2-2 and V is TRBV7-3; TRBD2 matches 8 bases. The CDR3 sequence is 14 residues long. Germline lookup yields CDR1 SGHTA and CDR2 FQGTGA. J gave up 6 bases and V 3 bases, and 3 bases lay outside the gene matches. The CDR3 DNA reads as TGTGCCAGCAGCTTGACTAGCGCGGCCGGGGAGCTGTTTTTT. Its translation is CASSLTSAAGELFF.

The chain couples TRBV16 to TRBJ1-2, with TRBD1 matching 7 bases. The ends lost 5 bases at V and 5 bases at J; junction bases unmatched: 5. Germline loops: CDR1 KGHSY, CDR2 FQNENV. The CDR3 is made up of 13 amino acids. CDR3 sequence reads: CASSEYRGYGYTF. CDR3 bases: TGTGCCAGCAGCGAATACAGGGGTTATGGCTACACCTTC. Variable domain in full (rest from reference TRBV16 and TRBJ1-2): GEEVAQTPKHLVRGEGQKAKLYCAPIKGHSYVFWYQQVLKNEFKFLISFQNENVFDETGMPKERFSAKCLPNSPCSLEIQATKLEDSAVYFCASSEYRGYGYTFGSGTRLTVV.

The chain carries TRBV5-6 and TRBJ2-3; 7 bases agree with TRBD1. Per the germline V gene, CDR1 is SGHDT and CDR2 is YYEEEE. The CDR3 covers 18 residues. V dropped 0 bases and J dropped 1; count of bases not matched to a gene: 11. The CDR3 here is CASSLGAGQAAGTDTQYF. The CDR3 DNA is TGTGCCAGCAGCTTGGGTGCTGGACAGGCGGCCGGCACAGATACGCAGTATTTT.

DNA of the CDR3: TGTGCCAGCAGCTGGGCCTCTGTGGGTTTGAATGAGCAGTTCTTC. This gives the protein CASSWASVGLNEQFF. This chain links TRBV5-6 with TRBJ2-1; D unresolved. Trimming cost V 3 bases and J 7 bases, with 17 bases left between them. Germline loops: CDR1 SGHDT, CDR2 YYEEEE. CDR3 length: 15 residues.

The chain links TRBV30 to TRBJ2-5, with 9 bases lining up with TRBD2. Germline CDR1 reads GTSNPN; CDR2 reads SVGIG (reference sequence). The CDR3 contains 13 residues. Losses at the gene ends were 4 bases for V and 3 bases for J; bases not matched to a gene: 3. The CDR3 sequence: CAWIIAGEETQYF. DNA for the CDR3: TGTGCCTGGATAATAGCGGGAGAAGAGACCCAGTACTTC. Based on the CDR3 plus reference TRBV30 and TRBJ2-5, the full variable domain is SQTIHQWPATLVQPVGSPLSLECTVEGTSNPNLYWYRQAAGRGLQLLFYSVGIGQISSEVPQNLSASRPQDRQFILSSKKLLLSDSGFYLCAWIIAGEETQYFGPGTRLLVL.

This rearrangement joins TRBV7-3 to TRBJ2-3; D might be TRBD2 (6 bases). From germline, CDR1 is SGHTA and CDR2 FQGTGA. There are 16 residues in the CDR3. V lost 5 bases, J lost 2 bases, and 17 bases lay in between. The CDR3 bases are TGTGCCAGCAGCACCCGCTTAGCGGACGCCACAGATACGCAGTATTTT. Its protein product is CASSTRLADATDTQYF.

The rearrangement uses TRBV30 and TRBJ1-1, with 7 positions matching TRBD1. Germline CDR1 and CDR2: GTSNPN and SVGIG (reference sequence). This CDR3 contains 13 residues. After removal of 8 bases from V and 10 bases from J, the junction contained 16 bases not matched to a gene. DNA of the CDR3: TGTGCCGAGAGTGGACAGGACGGCGGTGCAGCTTTCTTT. Protein sequence: CAESGQDGGAAFF.

The gene calls are TRBV6-1 and TRBJ2-1, with 9 positions matching TRBD2. The junction had 4 bases not matched to a gene; V was cut back by 4 bases and J by 0 bases. Germline CDR1 and CDR2: MNHNS and SASEGT. This CDR3 comprises 16 residues. The CDR3 DNA is TGTGCCAGCAGTGGGGGCGGGAGGGCCTCCTACAATGAGCAGTTCTTC. It specifies CASSGGGRASYNEQFF.

The chain carries TRBV19 and TRBJ2-2; TRBD2 might be the D (5 bases). CDR3 length: 14 residues. Germline CDR1 is LNHDA and CDR2 is SQIVND (reference sequence). The germline V and J ends were trimmed by 5 bases and 5 bases, with 12 bases remaining between them. CDR3 region: CASSVTRGTGELFF. The CDR3 nucleotides are TGTGCCAGTAGTGTAACCCGCGGGACCGGGGAGCTGTTTTTT.

The chain couples TRBV4-1 to TRBJ2-7; 10 bases are a match to TRBD1. Germline-derived CDR1 and CDR2 are MGHRA and YSYEKL. The V gene end was trimmed by 0 bases and the J gene end by 4 bases; junction bases not matched to a gene: 3. This CDR3 has 15 residues. CDR3 DNA: TGCGCCAGCAGCCAAGATGACAGGGGGCTTTACGAGCAGTACTTC. Its translation is CASSQDDRGLYEQYF.

The rearrangement joins TRBV10-3 to TRBJ2-7; a possible D gene is TRBD1 (6 bases). The germline gives CDR1 ENHRY, CDR2 SYGVKD. The germline V and J ends were trimmed by 2 bases and 4 bases, with 12 bases remaining between them. CDR3 length: 14 amino acids. The CDR3 sequence is CAISELDSLYEQYF. The CDR3 DNA reads as TGTGCCATCAGTGAGCTGGACAGTCTTTACGAGCAGTACTTC.

The chain joins TRBV28 to TRBJ2-2; 14 nucleotides line up with TRBD2. The CDR3 is made up of 15 amino acids. The V gene's germline CDR1 is MDHEN and CDR2 SYDVKM. V shed 8 bases and J 2 bases; nucleotides not matched to a gene: 1. Here the CDR3 reads CASGLAGGNTGELFF. The CDR3 DNA sequence: TGTGCCAGCGGACTAGCGGGAGGCAACACCGGGGAGCTGTTTTTT.

CDR3 residues: CASSLVQDAGEQYF. DNA of the CDR3: TGTGCCAGCAGTTTAGTCCAGGACGCGGGGGAGCAGTACTTC. The rearrangement joins TRBV28 to TRBJ2-7; the D gene is possibly TRBD2 (6 bases). Per germline, CDR1 MDHEN and CDR2 SYDVKM. Trimming stripped 2 bases from V and 7 bases from J, with 15 bases between. The CDR3 is 14 residues long.

The chain carries TRBV6-1 and TRBJ1-3; D is ambiguous. Germline CDR1 and CDR2: MNHNS and SASEGT. The V and J ends lost 8 bases and 0 bases respectively, with 8 bases between them. The CDR3 runs 13 residues. CDR3: CASCSHSGNTIYF. CDR3 nucleotides: TGTGCCAGCTGCTCACACTCTGGAAACACCATATATTTT.

The rearrangement links TRBV11-2 to TRBJ2-1; TRBD1 matches at 8 bases. CDR1 is SGHAT, CDR2 FQNNGV, per germline. CDR3 size: 15 residues. Trimming took 4 bases from V and 5 from J; bases not matched to a gene: 7. DNA of the CDR3: TGTGCCAGCAGCTATACCGGGACAGGACACAATGAGCAGTTCTTC. Translated, it gives CASSYTGTGHNEQFF.

The gene calls are TRBV6-5 and TRBJ2-7; 9 nucleotides align to TRBD1. The V segment lost 6 bases and the J segment 6 bases; nucleotides outside the gene matches: 12. This CDR3 region has 15 residues. CDR1 MNHEY and CDR2 SVGAGI come from the germline V gene. In DNA form, the CDR3 reads TGTGCCAGCAGCCAGGGTACCGGGACAGGGATCGAGCAGTACTTC. As protein: CASSQGTGTGIEQYF.